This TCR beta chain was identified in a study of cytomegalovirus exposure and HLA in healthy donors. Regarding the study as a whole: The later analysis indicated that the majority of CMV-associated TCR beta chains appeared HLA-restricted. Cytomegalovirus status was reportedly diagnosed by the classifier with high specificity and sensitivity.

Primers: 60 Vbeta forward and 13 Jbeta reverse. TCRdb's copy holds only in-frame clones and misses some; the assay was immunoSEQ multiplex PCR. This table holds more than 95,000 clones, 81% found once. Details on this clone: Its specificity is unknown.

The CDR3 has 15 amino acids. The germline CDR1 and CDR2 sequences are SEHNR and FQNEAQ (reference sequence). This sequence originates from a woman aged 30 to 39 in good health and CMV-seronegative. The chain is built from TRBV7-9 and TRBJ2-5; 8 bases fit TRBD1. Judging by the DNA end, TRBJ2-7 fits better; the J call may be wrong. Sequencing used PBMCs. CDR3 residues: CASSFPDRGFDEQYF. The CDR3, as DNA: TGTGCCAGCAGCTTCCCCGACAGGGGATTTGACGAGCAGTACTTC.